This T cell receptor beta chain originates from a study of cytomegalovirus exposure and HLA in healthy donors. Study-level points and caveats: In an earlier analysis, most TCR beta V segments were productive about 87% or about 30% of the time. Later analysis identified about 17,000 TCR beta sequences associated with HLA alleles, using a false discovery rate threshold of 0.05.

Remarks on this clone: No antigen is known for it.

The CDR3 is made up of 15 amino acids. V gave up 3 bases and J gave up 0 bases, with 14 bases separating them. The germline CDR1 and CDR2 sequences are GTSNPN and SVGIG (reference sequence). PCR amplification relied on 60 Vbeta primers (plus 13 Jbeta primers). Assay used: immunoSEQ multiplex PCR; TCRdb lists only in-frame clones, some missing. The profile shows 200,000 to 250,000 clones, 75% to 90% of them singletons. The chain links TRBV30 to TRBJ1-1; tentatively, D is TRBD1 (6 bases). The sequence was obtained from a middle-aged woman in good health and CMV-seronegative. Sequencing was done on a sample of PBMCs. The CDR3 reads CAWSMDRGLNTEAFF. The CDR3, as DNA: TGTGCCTGGAGCATGGACAGAGGATTGAACACTGAAGCTTTCTTT.